This is a list of T cell receptor beta chains from one sample in a study of blood T cells in healthy people across ages. Each CDR3 protein gets one entry after TCRdb re-called the 5' RACE reads with MiXCR. The sample carries hundreds of thousands of distinct CDR3 sequences, roughly 64% recorded once. Sequencing used blood. All receptors derive from a man younger than 40 in good health. Each CDR3 is given with its conserved first and last residue. Fields, in order: CDR3 protein, V gene.

CDR3 protein: CSANPPGQAKAYGYTF
V gene: TRBV20-1

CDR3 protein: CASSLEFRNEQYF
V gene: TRBV7-2

CDR3 protein: CSVDRHGATDTQYF
V gene: TRBV29-1

CDR3 protein: CASSPPPGTGGAGLFF
V gene: TRBV27

CDR3 protein: CASSLGDGTTNEQFF
V gene: TRBV7-6

CDR3 protein: CASSYDEPYNEQFF
V gene: TRBV6-2/TRBV6-3

CDR3 protein: CASSQDRGLASYEQYF
V gene: TRBV4-2

CDR3 protein: CASSSFLAGGPNEQFF
V gene: TRBV6-5

CDR3 protein: CASSQSETQYF
V gene: TRBV14

CDR3 protein: CASSQDPTSYEQFF
V gene: TRBV4-2

CDR3 protein: CASSPEAVPYEQYF
V gene: TRBV7-2

CDR3 protein: CSASVADAYNEQFF
V gene: TRBV20-1

CDR3 protein: CASSVPSALRDEQFF
V gene: TRBV9

CDR3 protein: CASSTGSKTQYF
V gene: TRBV12-3/TRBV12-4

CDR3 protein: CASSDWTAAGYTF
V gene: TRBV2

CDR3 protein: CASSATGTYSYEQYF
V gene: TRBV25-1

CDR3 protein: CASSYGHTQYF
V gene: TRBV5-1

CDR3 protein: CATSRVLFSDTQYF
V gene: TRBV15

CDR3 protein: CSARDRLAGTKDTQYF
V gene: TRBV20-1

CDR3 protein: CASSPFVPGGAPLHF
V gene: TRBV7-2

CDR3 protein: CSARDPTYVYEQYF
V gene: TRBV20-1

CDR3 protein: CASSRETEYQPQHF
V gene: TRBV21-1

CDR3 protein: CASSSLRDGYTF
V gene: TRBV28

CDR3 protein: CASSQGDEEETQYF
V gene: TRBV4-2

CDR3 protein: CSASGGNLNIRYF
V gene: TRBV20-1

CDR3 protein: CASRLAGVNTDTRYF
V gene: TRBV27

CDR3 protein: CSAPQTGTSGSSYEQYF
V gene: TRBV20-1

CDR3 protein: CASIFPGHVSEANVLTF
V gene: TRBV5-1

CDR3 protein: CASSARPSRSLSYNEQFF
V gene: TRBV9

CDR3 protein: CSVLLASNEQFF
V gene: TRBV29-1

CDR3 protein: CSARLDRDYGYTF
V gene: TRBV20-1

CDR3 protein: CSVDFPGNGYTF
V gene: TRBV29-1

CDR3 protein: CASSTGQGAYNEQFF
V gene: TRBV2

CDR3 protein: CASSYGERNNEQFF
V gene: TRBV6-5

CDR3 protein: CASSSRTGDTEAFF
V gene: TRBV27

CDR3 protein: CASSHLGILGTDTQYF
V gene: TRBV12-3/TRBV12-4

CDR3 protein: CAGSLVGGEAFF
V gene: TRBV7-8

CDR3 protein: CASSYSATVAQETQYF
V gene: TRBV6-5

CDR3 protein: CASSPRGLAGVGTKNIQYF
V gene: TRBV6-2/TRBV6-3

CDR3 protein: CASSPKPPLETQYF
V gene: TRBV11-2

CDR3 protein: CASRGPYTQYF
V gene: TRBV7-2

CDR3 protein: CASRDISGGGYNEQFF
V gene: TRBV7-3

CDR3 protein: CASSPDRGRNQPQHF
V gene: TRBV3-1

CDR3 protein: CASSLEATAGASTDTQYF
V gene: TRBV7-2

CDR3 protein: CASSESPRELREKLFF
V gene: TRBV25-1

CDR3 protein: CSVETGINQPQHF
V gene: TRBV29-1

CDR3 protein: CASSYGTAFYGYTF
V gene: TRBV12-3/TRBV12-4

CDR3 protein: CSARQGVYEAFF
V gene: TRBV20-1

CDR3 protein: CSARRAEGWGEKLFF
V gene: TRBV20-1

CDR3 protein: CASRANVLTF
V gene: TRBV7-2

CDR3 protein: CASTTTGRETQYF
V gene: TRBV7-2

CDR3 protein: CSALRGQGGHEQFF
V gene: TRBV20-1